This T cell receptor beta chain appears in the sequencing data of a study of T cells in Graves' hyperthyroidism and ophthalmopathy. General study findings and limits: Most clonotypes that expanded in the thyroid above 0.001 also showed up in blood.

The CDR3 sequence is 14 residues long. The germline V gene has CDR1 ENHRY and CDR2 SYGVKD. The V end was cut by 5 bases, the J end by 7 bases, with 14 bases between. What was amplified from RNA transcripts were TCR beta CDR3 regions. TCR CDR3 regions were first amplified by RT-PCR with HTBI primers. TCRdb independently ran MiXCR on the multiplex PCR reads; one entry per CDR3 protein. The table has some 510,000 distinct CDR3 sequences, 20% to 25% seen once; the top ten hold about 30%. This clonotype occurred many times. Its antigen remains unknown. Sequences were obtained from blood. This sequence originates from a man between 18 and 29 years old with Graves' hyperthyroidism. This rearrangement joins TRBV10-3 to TRBJ2-2; D unresolved. DNA of the CDR3: TGTGCCATCAGTCCGACCTCGCAAGGCGGGGAGCTGTTTTTT. Its translation: CAISPTSQGGELFF.